The 11 T cell receptor beta chains listed next were all sequenced from one sample in a study of blood T cell repertoires in COVID-19. Sequenced by immunoSEQ multiplex PCR; TCRdb stores in-frame clones only, minus some. The table has some 380,000 clones, 90% seen once. Sequenced sample: peripheral blood. Source of these receptors: a man aged 18 to 29 with active or convalescent COVID-19.

The V gene is TRBV19, the J gene TRBJ1-2; 8 bases line up with TRBD1. The V segment lost 2 bases and the J segment 8 bases; nucleotides outside the gene matches: 7. Germline CDR1 and CDR2: LNHDA and SQIVND (reference sequence). This CDR3 region has 14 residues. CDR3 nucleotides: TGTGCCAGTAGTATATCCCAGGGGGCCCGGGGCTACACCTTC. It is translated as CASSISQGARGYTF.

V and J are TRBV4-1 and TRBJ1-3; 8 nucleotides align to TRBD1. V lost 3 bases, J lost 0 bases, and 4 bases stayed unmatched. The length of the CDR3 is 16 residues. Germline assignment: CDR1 MGHRA and CDR2 YSYEKL. The chain's CDR3 is CASSQEQGASGNTIYF. The CDR3 coding sequence is TGCGCCAGCAGCCAGGAGCAGGGGGCCTCTGGAAACACCATATATTTT.

This clone was observed a single time. This chain connects TRBV27 to TRBJ2-3; D is ambiguous. The V gene's germline CDR1 is MNHEY and CDR2 SMNVEV (reference sequence). The CDR3 spans 13 residues. Trimming shortened V by 2 bases and J by 6 bases, and 9 bases separated the two germline ends. The CDR3 DNA reads TGTGCCAGCAGTTTAGTGGCTCGCGATACGCAGTATTTT. As protein: CASSLVARDTQYF.

The chain is built from TRBV11-2 and TRBJ2-7; no clear D. The CDR3 is 13 residues long. V was trimmed by 2 bases and J by 5 bases, leaving 10 bases between them. The V gene's germline CDR1 is SGHAT and CDR2 FQNNGV. CDR3 region: CASSLILRDEQYF. The CDR3 DNA sequence: TGTGCCAGCAGCTTAATTCTACGCGACGAGCAGTACTTC. Full variable domain (rest looked up from reference TRBV11-2 and TRBJ2-7): EAGVAQSPRYKIIEKRQSVAFWCNPISGHATLYWYQQILGQGPKLLIQFQNNGVVDDSQLPKDRFSAERLKGVDSTLKIQPAKLEDSAVYLCASSLILRDEQYFGPGTRLTVT.

This clone was picked up one time. This chain uses TRBV6-1 with TRBJ2-4, with TRBD1 matching over 8 bases. The CDR3 is 16 residues long. The germline CDR1 and CDR2 sequences are MNHNS and SASEGT. The J segment lost 4 bases and the V segment lost 0 bases, leaving 5 bases of the junction unmatched. This chain's CDR3 is CASSEALTGGKNIQYF. In DNA, the CDR3 is TGTGCCAGCAGTGAAGCGTTAACAGGGGGGAAAAACATTCAGTACTTC.

As DNA, the CDR3 is TGTGCCAGCAGCTCCGGACAGGGGACCTACAATGAGCAGTTCTTC. Translating it yields CASSSGQGTYNEQFF. The V and J genes are TRBV11-3 and TRBJ2-1; TRBD1 aligns across 9 bases. J lost 2 bases, V lost 4 bases, and 3 bases had no gene match. Per germline, CDR1 SGHNT and CDR2 YENEEA. This CDR3 has 15 amino acids.

This chain joins TRBV6-2 or TRBV6-3 and TRBJ2-2, with D hard to call. The length of the CDR3 is 15 residues. V was trimmed by 0 bases and J by 0 bases, leaving 5 bases between them. Germline CDR1 reads MNHEY; CDR2 reads SVGEGT. The CDR3 region has the DNA TGTGCCAGCAGTTACTCGCCGGCGAACACCGGGGAGCTGTTTTTT. Translated, it gives CASSYSPANTGELFF.

This clone was seen once. The V call is TRBV6-6, the J call TRBJ2-1; 10 bases line up with TRBD2. Germline CDR1 is MNHNY and CDR2 is SVGAGI (reference sequence). J was trimmed by 3 bases and V by 6 bases; bases with no gene match: 5. The CDR3 sequence is 15 residues long. The CDR3 here is CASRVLAGLYNEQFF. For the CDR3, the DNA is TGTGCCAGCAGAGTACTAGCGGGGCTCTACAATGAGCAGTTCTTC.

The chain combines TRBV19 with TRBJ1-1; D uncertain. Between the trimmed V and J ends, which lost 6 bases and 1 base, there was a span of 15 bases. Germline assignment: CDR1 LNHDA and CDR2 SQIVND (reference sequence). This CDR3 has 15 amino acids. The DNA for the CDR3 is TGTGCCAGTAGCCCCGTGGAGGTGGGGAACACTGAAGCTTTCTTT. Translated: CASSPVEVGNTEAFF.

The chain links TRBV29-1 to TRBJ1-2; D gene unclear. Per germline, CDR1 SQVTM and CDR2 ANQGSEA. The CDR3 runs to 11 residues. V was trimmed by 2 bases and J by 6 bases, leaving 7 bases between them. CDR3 protein: CSVELGHGYTF. Written as DNA, the CDR3 is TGCAGCGTTGAATTGGGCCATGGCTACACCTTC. Based on the CDR3 plus reference TRBV29-1 and TRBJ1-2, the full variable domain is SAVISQKPSRDICQRGTSLTIQCQVDSQVTMMFWYRQQPGQSLTLIATANQGSEATYESGFVIDKFPISRPNLTFSTLTVSNMSPEDSSIYLCSVELGHGYTFGSGTRLTVV.

This chain joins TRBV10-3 and TRBJ1-2; TRBD1 might be the D (5 bases). Germline loops: CDR1 ENHRY, CDR2 SYGVKD. V dropped 8 bases and J dropped 4 bases, with 14 bases sitting between them. This CDR3 has 13 residues. CDR3 in amino acids: CAIAGVGAYGYTF. DNA of the CDR3: TGTGCCATCGCGGGGGTCGGGGCCTATGGCTACACCTTC.